This T cell receptor (beta chain) stems from a study of blood T cell repertoires in COVID-19 (TCRdb year 2020). Background for the entire study: Collaborator samples came from the United States, Italy and Spain and covered acute and convalescent phases of COVID-19. The prospective study material was composed of cDNA or gDNA derived from T cells, B-cell-depleted T cells, or PBMCs. A de-identified subject ID, COVID-19 status, age in years and sex were almost always included in the sample metadata. The samples were drawn from two sources: the first 160 participants of the ongoing ImmuneRACE study, and approximately 1,300 subjects contributed by 6 global collaborators. The dataset comprised deeply sampled blood TCRbeta repertoires from subjects exposed to, actively infected with, or recovered from COVID-19. The repertoires were released in a freely available public database intended as a resource for research on the immune response to SARS-CoV-2. HLA class I and class II types, where available, came from metadata supplied by the sample provider rather than from assay-based typing. What the study reported, not specific to this receptor: The quantity of clinical and demographic metadata differed by source and by participant and was supplied without curation.

The sample holds one count of this clone. Its specific antigen is unknown. No base quality information exists; no much larger clone differs at one position. Whole blood was collected in K2EDTA tubes by collaborating institutions according to the institutions' own protocols. For TCRbeta analysis, collaborators shipped samples in one of three forms: frozen whole blood, isolated PBMCs, or DNA extracted from either of those sample types. TCRbeta CDR3 regions were amplified from genomic DNA using the immunoSEQ Assay, a bias-controlled multiplex PCR. Processing in the source paper ran as follows. The number of nucleated cells in each sample was estimated from the amplification of reference gene primers within the assay. To quantify the absolute abundance of each unique TCRbeta CDR3 rearrangement, sequence reads were collapsed and filtered. For each sample, productive Simpson clonality was calculated by taking the square root of Simpson's diversity index across productive rearrangements. What TCRdb holds here is the immuneACCESS table cut down to in-frame rearrangements. Part of the clones is not present; checked against another copy, under half of the missing clones reflect an unresolved V gene, and the others are unexplained. That table supplies the V and J calls and clone size; D and trimming were determined from the DNA. For this sample there are approximately 230,000 clones; more than 65% appear just once. The ten largest clones take up roughly 4% of the sample.

Unmatched junction bases come to 5, with V trimmed by 3 bases and J by 1 base. The germline V gene yields MGHRA for CDR1 and YSYEKL for CDR2. Reading from cysteine to phenylalanine, the CDR3 counts 15 amino acids. Only the CDR3 DNA stays, 45 bases, in frame from base 1. Sequences were obtained from peripheral blood. The sequence is built from TRBV4-1 and TRBJ1-1, with 7 bases in between that match TRBD1. The clonotype originates from a woman aged 40 to 50 with active or convalescent COVID-19. The nucleotides read TGCGCCAGCAGCCAGACCGGGACAGCGAACACTGAAGCTTTCTTT. This gives the protein CASSQTGTANTEAFF.